This T cell receptor (beta chain) was sequenced during a study of beta chain features in type 1 diabetes. Study-wide background: Age and gender were similar between patients and healthy donors, as were cell yields.

Study-wide results and caveats: Across patients, naive, central memory and Treg TCRB repertoires exhibited apparently greater similarity than was observed across healthy donors. The study found fewer insertions and more deletions at VDJ junctions in type 1 diabetes patients.

Germline V CDR1 and CDR2: SNHLY, FYNNEI. With 6 bases clipped from V and 4 bases from J, the junction kept 2 bases outside the gene matches. CDR3 length equals 14 residues. Expressed TCRB transcripts were sequenced because the isolated RNA had all been reverse transcribed beforehand. The assay was immunoSEQ multiplex PCR, and TCRdb's table has in-frame clones only and misses some. This repertoire shows 90,000 to 110,000 clones, 40% found once; its top ten account for approximately 0.065%. Cells sorted by CD45RO/CCR7/CD25/CD127/CD95/CD27 comprised CD4+ naive, central memory, regulatory and stem cell-like memory cells. With regard to this clone: What it recognizes is unknown.

V and J are TRBV2 and TRBJ2-3, with 12 bases that match TRBD1. The receptor was isolated from a woman aged 18-29 years in good health. Sequenced input: stem cell memory CD4+ T cells from blood. The DNA of the CDR3 is TGTGCCAGCAGGAGGGACAGGGGGCCAGATACGCAGTATTTT. Encoded protein: CASRRDRGPDTQYF.